The entry below describes one T cell receptor (beta chain). Its antigen is not identified. These data belong to a study of T cell responses to AZD1222 COVID-19 vaccine. Whole-study results and caveats: Spike-specific TCR breadth and depth both grew after two AZD1222 doses. Distributed over spike, vaccine-associated CD4 TCRs predominated at 160-218 and 743-854. Samples come after the peak T cell response, not at day 14.

The CDR3 consists of 15 residues. The V gene lost 5 bases and the J gene lost 1 base, with 12 bases spanning the gap. Germline-derived CDR1 and CDR2 are MNHEY and SVGAGI. Data came from immunoSEQ multiplex PCR; TCRdb stores just in-frame clones and leaves some out. The sample yields approximately 70,000 clones, around 88% seen once. This chain connects TRBV6-5 to TRBJ1-5; D possibly corresponds to TRBD1 (6 bases). The input for sequencing was peripheral blood, taken 28 days after the second dose of the MenACWY control vaccine. The receptor comes from an adult who received the MenACWY meningococcal vaccine as a control. CDR3 DNA sequence: TGTGCCAGCAGTAAACAGGGTCTAAGCAATCAGCCCCAGCATTTT. Translated: CASSKQGLSNQPQHF.